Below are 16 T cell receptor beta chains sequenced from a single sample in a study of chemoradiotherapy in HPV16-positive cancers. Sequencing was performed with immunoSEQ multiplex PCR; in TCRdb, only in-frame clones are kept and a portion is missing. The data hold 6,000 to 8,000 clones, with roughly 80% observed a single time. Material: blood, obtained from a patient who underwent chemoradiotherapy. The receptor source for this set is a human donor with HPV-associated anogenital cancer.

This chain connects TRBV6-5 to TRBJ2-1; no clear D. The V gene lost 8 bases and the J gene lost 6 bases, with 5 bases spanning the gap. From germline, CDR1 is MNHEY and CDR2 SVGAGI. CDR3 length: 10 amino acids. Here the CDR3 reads CASGINEQFF. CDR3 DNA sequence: TGTGCCAGCGGGATCAATGAGCAGTTCTTC.

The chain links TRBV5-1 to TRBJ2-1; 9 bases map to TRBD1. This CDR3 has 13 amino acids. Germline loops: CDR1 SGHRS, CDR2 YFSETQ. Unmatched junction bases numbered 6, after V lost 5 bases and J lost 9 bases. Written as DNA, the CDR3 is TGCGCCAGCAGGGGACAGGGCAGCGGTGAGCAGTTCTTC. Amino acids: CASRGQGSGEQFF.

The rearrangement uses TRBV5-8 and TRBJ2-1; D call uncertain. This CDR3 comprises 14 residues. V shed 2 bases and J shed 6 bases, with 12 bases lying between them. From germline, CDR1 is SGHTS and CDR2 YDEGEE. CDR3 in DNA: TGTGCCAGCAGCTTTATGTTGTTGGGCAATGAGCAGTTCTTC. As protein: CASSFMLLGNEQFF.

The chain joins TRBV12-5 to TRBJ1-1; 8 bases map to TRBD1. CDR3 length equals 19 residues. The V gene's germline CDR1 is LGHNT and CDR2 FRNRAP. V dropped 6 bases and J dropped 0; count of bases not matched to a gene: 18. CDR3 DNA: TGTGCTAGTGGGAAACCTATTGGGGGACAGGCTTTACTGAACACTGAAGCTTTCTTT. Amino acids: CASGKPIGGQALLNTEAFF.

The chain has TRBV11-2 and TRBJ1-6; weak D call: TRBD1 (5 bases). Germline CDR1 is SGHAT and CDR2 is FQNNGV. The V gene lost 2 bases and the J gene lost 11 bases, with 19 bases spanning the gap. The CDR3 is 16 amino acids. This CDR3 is CASSLFPKGKNPPLHF. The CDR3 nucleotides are TGTGCCAGCAGCTTATTCCCGAAGGGGAAAAATCCACCCCTCCACTTT.

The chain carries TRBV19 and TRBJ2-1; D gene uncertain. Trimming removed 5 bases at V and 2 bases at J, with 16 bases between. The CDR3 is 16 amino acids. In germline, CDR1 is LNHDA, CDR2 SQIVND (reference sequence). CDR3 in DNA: TGTGCCAGTAGTCCCCCTTTCCCGGGTACCTACAATGAGCAGTTCTTC. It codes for CASSPPFPGTYNEQFF.

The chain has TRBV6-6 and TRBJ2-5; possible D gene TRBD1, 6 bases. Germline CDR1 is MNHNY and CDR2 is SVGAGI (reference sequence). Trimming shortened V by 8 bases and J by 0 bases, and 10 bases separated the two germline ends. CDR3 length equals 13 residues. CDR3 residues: CASCTGYQETQYF. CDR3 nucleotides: TGTGCCAGCTGCACAGGGTACCAAGAGACCCAGTACTTC.

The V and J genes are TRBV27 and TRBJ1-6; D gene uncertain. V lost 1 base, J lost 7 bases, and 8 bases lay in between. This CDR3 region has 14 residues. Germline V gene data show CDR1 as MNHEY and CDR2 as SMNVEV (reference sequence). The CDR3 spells CASSLYGPNSPLHF. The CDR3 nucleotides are TGTGCCAGCAGTTTATACGGACCAAATTCACCCCTCCACTTT.

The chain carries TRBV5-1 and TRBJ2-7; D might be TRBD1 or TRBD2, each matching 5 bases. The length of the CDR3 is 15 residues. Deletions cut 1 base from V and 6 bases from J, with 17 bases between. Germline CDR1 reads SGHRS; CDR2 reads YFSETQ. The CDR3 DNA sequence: TGCGCCAGCAGCTTGAGGACAATTCGTGAGGGCGAGCAGTACTTC. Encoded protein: CASSLRTIREGEQYF.

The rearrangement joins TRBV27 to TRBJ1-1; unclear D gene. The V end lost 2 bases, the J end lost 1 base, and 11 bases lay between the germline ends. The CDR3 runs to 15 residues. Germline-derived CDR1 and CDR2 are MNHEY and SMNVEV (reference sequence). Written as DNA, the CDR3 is TGTGCCAGCAGTTTAACCTGGCGGGGGAACACTGAAGCTTTCTTT. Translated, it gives CASSLTWRGNTEAFF.

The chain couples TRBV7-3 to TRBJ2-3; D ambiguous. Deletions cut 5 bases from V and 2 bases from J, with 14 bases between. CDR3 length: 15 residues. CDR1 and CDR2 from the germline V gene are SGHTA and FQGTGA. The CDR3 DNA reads TGTGCCAGCAGCCCCGGTGGCGGCCCCACAGATACGCAGTATTTT. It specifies CASSPGGGPTDTQYF. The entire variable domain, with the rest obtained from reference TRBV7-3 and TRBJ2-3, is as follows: GAGVSQTPSNKVTEKGKYVELRCDPISGHTALYWYRQSLGQGPEFLIYFQGTGAADDSGLPNDRFFAVRPEGSVSTLKIQRTERGDSAVYLCASSPGGGPTDTQYFGPGTRLTVL.

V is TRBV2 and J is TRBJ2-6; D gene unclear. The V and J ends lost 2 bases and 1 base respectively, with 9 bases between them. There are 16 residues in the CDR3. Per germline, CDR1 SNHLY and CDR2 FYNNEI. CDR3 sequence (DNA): TGTGCCAGCAGTGAAACGGTTCCTTCTGGGGCCAACGTCCTGACTTTC. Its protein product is CASSETVPSGANVLTF.

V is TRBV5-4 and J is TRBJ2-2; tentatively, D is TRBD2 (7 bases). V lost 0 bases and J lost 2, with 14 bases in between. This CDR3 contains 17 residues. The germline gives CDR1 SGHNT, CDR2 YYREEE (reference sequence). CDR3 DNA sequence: TGTGCCAGCAGCTTGGAAGGGGGGGCTGGTAACACCGGGGAGCTGTTTTTT. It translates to CASSLEGGAGNTGELFF.

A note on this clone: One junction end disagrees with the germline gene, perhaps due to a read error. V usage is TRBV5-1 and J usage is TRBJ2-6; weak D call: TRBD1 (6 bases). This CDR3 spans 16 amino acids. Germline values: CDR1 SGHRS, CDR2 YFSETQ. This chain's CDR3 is CASRLGAKSGANVLTF. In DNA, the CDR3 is TGCGCCAGCCGCTTGGGGGCGAAATCTGGGGCCAACGTCCTGACTTTC.

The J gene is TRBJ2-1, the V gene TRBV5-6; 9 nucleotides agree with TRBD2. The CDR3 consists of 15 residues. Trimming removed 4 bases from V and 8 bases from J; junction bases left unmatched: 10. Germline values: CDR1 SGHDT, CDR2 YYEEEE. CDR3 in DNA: TGTGCCAGCAGCCCAGCCCTAGCGGGGTACGATGAGCAGTTCTTC. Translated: CASSPALAGYDEQFF. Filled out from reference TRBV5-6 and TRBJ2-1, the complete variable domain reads DAGVTQSPTHLIKTRGQQVTLRCSPKSGHDTVSWYQQALGQGPQFIFQYYEEEERQRGNFPDRFSGHQFPNYSSELNVNALLLGDSALYLCASSPALAGYDEQFFGPGTRLTVL.

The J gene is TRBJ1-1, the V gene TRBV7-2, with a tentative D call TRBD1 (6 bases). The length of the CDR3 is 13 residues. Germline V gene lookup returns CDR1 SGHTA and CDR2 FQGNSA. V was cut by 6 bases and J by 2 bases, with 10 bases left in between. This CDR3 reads CASRWTANTEAFF. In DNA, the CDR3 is TGTGCCAGCAGGTGGACAGCTAACACTGAAGCTTTCTTT.